A single sample gave rise to the 16 T cell receptor beta chains below, sequenced in a study of T cell repertoires in cytomegalovirus infection. TCRdb called the reads again in MiXCR, with one record for every CDR3 protein. This table holds under 200,000 distinct CDR3 sequences, roughly 22% found once. These receptors have no known antigen. The sequenced sample was CD8+ T cells from cultured PBMCs, obtained from culture after CMV antigen stimulation. The origin of the receptors is a human donor in good health (CMV status not recorded). Some clones in this sample may be carry-over from other donors' samples.

This clonotype was observed a handful of times. V is TRBV4-1 and J is TRBJ2-1; 9 bases are a match to TRBD1. V trimming: 0 bases; J trimming: 6 bases; junction bases outside the gene matches: 9. The CDR3 length is 17 residues. The germline V gene encodes CDR1 MGHRA and CDR2 YSYEKL. The CDR3 loop is CASSQDPPGQGTNEQFF. CDR3 coding DNA: TGCGCCAGCAGCCAAGATCCCCCGGGACAGGGTACCAATGAGCAGTTCTTC.

The table lists this clonotype with a few counts. The chain recombines TRBV10-2 with TRBJ1-1; 8 bases are shared with TRBD1. Germline loops: CDR1 WSHSY, CDR2 SAAADI. The J segment lost 4 bases and the V segment lost 6 bases, leaving 13 bases of the junction unmatched. The CDR3 loop spans 16 amino acids. In nucleotides, the CDR3 is TGCGCCAGCAGCCTCTTGAGACAGGGGTTACTCACTGAAGCTTTCTTT. It specifies CASSLLRQGLLTEAFF.

The sample holds a few counts of this clonotype. The chain recombines TRBV11-2 with TRBJ1-2, with 9 positions matching TRBD1. CDR3 size: 15 residues. The V gene end was trimmed by 4 bases and the J gene end by 4 bases; junction bases not matched to a gene: 7. Germline lookup yields CDR1 SGHAT and CDR2 FQNNGV. CDR3 residues: CASSSPGTGIYGYTF. CDR3 bases: TGTGCCAGCAGCTCCCCCGGGACAGGGATCTATGGCTACACCTTC.

This clonotype was detected ten times or more. V and J are TRBV7-9 and TRBJ2-7; unclear D gene. CDR1 is SEHNR and CDR2 is FQNEAQ in the germline V gene (reference sequence). V shed 1 base and J shed 4 bases, with 5 bases lying between them. This CDR3 spans 12 amino acids. The CDR3 here is CASSLGVYEQYF. The CDR3 nucleotides are TGTGCCAGCAGCTTAGGAGTTTACGAGCAGTACTTC.

The CDR3 bases are TGTGCCAGCAGCTTACCCGGAGCCAAAAACATTCAGTACTTC. Protein product: CASSLPGAKNIQYF. The chain links TRBV7-2 to TRBJ2-4; D unclear. The CDR3 totals 14 residues. Germline CDR1 and CDR2: SGHTA and FQGNSA. Trimming took off 2 bases at V and 0 bases at J, with 5 bases between the two ends.

This clonotype was seen a few times. The rearrangement uses TRBV7-2 and TRBJ2-5, with D tentatively TRBD2 (6 bases). Between the trimmed V and J ends, which lost 2 bases and 1 base, there was a span of 8 bases. The CDR3 length is 14 residues. Germline V gene lookup returns CDR1 SGHTA and CDR2 FQGNSA. CDR3: CASSLPGSQETQYF. CDR3 in DNA: TGTGCCAGCAGCTTACCCGGGAGCCAAGAGACCCAGTACTTC. Full variable domain (remainder filled in from reference TRBV7-2 and TRBJ2-5): GAGVSQSPSNKVTEKGKDVELRCDPISGHTALYWYRQSLGQGLEFLIYFQGNSAPDKSGLPSDRFSAERTGGSVSTLTIQRTQQEDSAVYLCASSLPGSQETQYFGPGTRLLVL.

The V gene is TRBV12-3 or TRBV12-4, the J gene TRBJ1-1, with TRBD1 as a possible D gene (6 bases). The CDR3 extends over 15 amino acids. V lost 5 bases and J 4 bases, leaving 17 bases between the germline ends. The CDR3, as DNA: TGTGCCAGCAGTCAAGGACAGACTATAGGCACTGAAGCTTTCTTT. Its translation: CASSQGQTIGTEAFF.

The rearrangement uses TRBV11-3 and TRBJ2-7; D possibly corresponds to TRBD2 (5 bases). The CDR3 runs 13 residues. The V end lost 5 bases, the J end lost 3 bases, and 11 bases lay between the germline ends. Per the germline V gene, CDR1 is SGHNT and CDR2 is YENEEA. CDR3 bases: TGTGCCAGCAGCCTAAGCGGAAACTACGAGCAGTACTTC. It is translated as CASSLSGNYEQYF.

This clonotype was observed a handful of times. The J gene is TRBJ2-3, the V gene TRBV12-3 or TRBV12-4; no reliable D call. The CDR3 runs 14 residues. Trimming removed 2 bases from V and 4 bases from J, with 10 bases in between. CDR3 bases: TGTGCCAGCAGTTTACAGTCAACCTCAGATACGCAGTATTTT. The encoded protein is CASSLQSTSDTQYF.

The chain links TRBV7-8 to TRBJ2-7; 7 nucleotides agree with TRBD1. CDR3 size: 15 residues. Unmatched junction bases numbered 3, after V lost 0 bases and J lost 1 base. From germline, CDR1 is SGHVS and CDR2 FQNEAQ. The CDR3 DNA is TGTGCCAGCAGCTTAGCCGGGACAGTGTCCTACGAGCAGTACTTC. Translated, it gives CASSLAGTVSYEQYF.

Many counts were recorded for this clonotype. V usage is TRBV27 and J usage is TRBJ1-1; D remains ambiguous. The CDR3 runs to 14 residues. Germline CDR1 and CDR2: MNHEY and SMNVEV (reference sequence). The V end was cut by 3 bases, the J end by 5 bases, with 13 bases between. CDR3 residues: CASSFMASGTEAFF. The CDR3 region has the DNA TGTGCCAGCAGTTTCATGGCAAGCGGGACTGAAGCTTTCTTT.

This chain joins TRBV7-2 and TRBJ2-1; D not resolved. The V end was cut by 3 bases, the J end by 5 bases, with 2 bases between. CDR3 length equals 11 residues. CDR1 and CDR2 (germline): SGHTA, FQGNSA. DNA for the CDR3: TGTGCCAGCAGCTTGCACAATGAGCAGTTCTTC. This gives the protein CASSLHNEQFF.

The chain recombines TRBV7-4 with TRBJ1-1; D perhaps matches TRBD1 (5 bases). The CDR3 is 17 amino acids. Trimming removed 5 bases from V and 3 bases from J, with 22 bases in between. Germline loops: CDR1 SGHVT, CDR2 SQSDAQ. CDR3 amino acids: CASSPGGRAGPDTEAFF. CDR3 DNA: TGTGCCAGCAGCCCTGGGGGACGGGCGGGGCCCGACACTGAAGCTTTCTTT.

This clonotype was observed a few times. The J gene is TRBJ2-7, the V gene TRBV7-9; D gene ambiguous. With 3 bases removed from V and 8 bases from J, the gap between germline ends came to 8 bases. The CDR3 sequence is 11 residues long. Germline V gives CDR1 SEHNR, CDR2 FQNEAQ (reference sequence). The CDR3 DNA reads TGTGCCAGCAGCTTCCAAGGAAAGCAGTACTTC. It encodes CASSFQGKQYF.

The chain employs TRBV10-3 and TRBJ2-1; 7 bases are shared with TRBD1. This CDR3 spans 14 amino acids. V lost 3 bases and J lost 5; bases outside the gene matches: 4. The germline CDR1 and CDR2 sequences are ENHRY and SYGVKD. CDR3: CAISDPGTDNEQFF. The CDR3 DNA reads TGTGCCATCAGTGACCCGGGGACAGACAATGAGCAGTTCTTC.

This clonotype was detected many times. The J gene is TRBJ2-3, the V gene TRBV7-2; 14 bases map to TRBD2. From germline, CDR1 is SGHTA and CDR2 FQGNSA. Trimming took 5 bases from V and 6 from J; bases not matched to a gene: 10. CDR3 length: 17 residues. CDR3 nucleotide sequence: TGTGCCAGCAGCCCGAGGACTAGCGGGGGGTATCGCGATACGCAGTATTTT. Translated, it gives CASSPRTSGGYRDTQYF.